This TCR beta chain was sequenced for a study of blood T cell repertoires in COVID-19. Study as a whole: From T cells, B-cell-depleted T cells, or PBMCs came the material, which was cDNA or gDNA.

Participants were placed into cohorts based on the clinical history they reported. Participants in the exposed group had met a COVID-19 case in the 2 weeks before joining the study. As handled by the study authors: From reference gene primer amplification, estimates of nucleated cell counts were derived. The data were produced by immunoSEQ multiplex PCR, yet TCRdb's version contains in-frame clones alone and is incomplete. V and J calls and clone size are copied from that table; D and trimming were computed from the DNA. The repertoire has around 200,000 clones, 86% of them found once; the top ten carry more than 4%. The CDR3 length is 14 residues. Germline V gene sequence: CDR1 SNHLY, CDR2 FYNNEI. V was shortened by 4 bases and J by 0 bases, with 10 bases between the two germline ends.

The sample taken for sequencing was PBMCs or T cells enriched from blood (not recorded which). The chain joins TRBV2 to TRBJ2-7; D ambiguous. This TCR came from a young woman who had been exposed to COVID-19. The CDR3 DNA reads TGTGCCAGCAGTGGTCCGGAGAGCTCCTACGAGCAGTACTTC. Translated, it gives CASSGPESSYEQYF.